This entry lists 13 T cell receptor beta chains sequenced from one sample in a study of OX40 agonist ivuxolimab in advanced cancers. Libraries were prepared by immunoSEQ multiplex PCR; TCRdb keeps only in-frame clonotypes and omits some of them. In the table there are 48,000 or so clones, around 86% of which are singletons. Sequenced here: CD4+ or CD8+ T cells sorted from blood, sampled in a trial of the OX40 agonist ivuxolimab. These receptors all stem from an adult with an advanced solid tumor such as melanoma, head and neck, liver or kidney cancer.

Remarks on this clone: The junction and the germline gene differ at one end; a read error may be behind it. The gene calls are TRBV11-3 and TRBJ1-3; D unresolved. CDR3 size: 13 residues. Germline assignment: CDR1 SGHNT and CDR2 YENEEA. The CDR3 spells CASGLAHANTIYF. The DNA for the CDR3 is TGTGCCAGCGGCTTAGCCCATGCCAACACCATATATTTT.

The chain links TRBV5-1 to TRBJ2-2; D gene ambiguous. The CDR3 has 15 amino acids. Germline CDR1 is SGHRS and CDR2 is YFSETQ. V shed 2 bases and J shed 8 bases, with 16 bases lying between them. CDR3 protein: CASSFDKGGSGELFF. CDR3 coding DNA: TGCGCCAGCAGCTTTGATAAAGGCGGCTCGGGGGAGCTGTTTTTT. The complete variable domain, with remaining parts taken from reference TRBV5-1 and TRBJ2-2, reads KAGVTQTPRYLIKTRGQQVTLSCSPISGHRSVSWYQQTPGQGLQFLFEYFSETQRNKGNFPGRFSGRQFSNSRSEMNVSTLELGDSALYLCASSFDKGGSGELFFGEGSRLTVL.

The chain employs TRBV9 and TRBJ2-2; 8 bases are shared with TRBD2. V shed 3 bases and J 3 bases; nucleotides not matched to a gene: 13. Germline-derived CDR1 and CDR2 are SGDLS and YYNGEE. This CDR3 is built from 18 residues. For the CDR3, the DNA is TGTGCCAGCAGCGCCTATCTGGGCCGGGGGGGCTACACCGGGGAGCTGTTTTTT. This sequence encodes CASSAYLGRGGYTGELFF.

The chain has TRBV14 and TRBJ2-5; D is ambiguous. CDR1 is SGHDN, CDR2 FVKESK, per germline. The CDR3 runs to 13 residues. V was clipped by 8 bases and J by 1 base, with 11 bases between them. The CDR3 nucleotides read TGTGCCAGCCGATTAGGGATCCAAGAGACCCAGTACTTC. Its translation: CASRLGIQETQYF.

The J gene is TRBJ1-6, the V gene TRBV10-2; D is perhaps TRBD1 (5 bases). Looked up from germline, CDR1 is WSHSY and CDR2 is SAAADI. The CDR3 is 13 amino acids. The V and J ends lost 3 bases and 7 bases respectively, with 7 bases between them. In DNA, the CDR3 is TGCGCCAGCAGTGAACAGGTCAATTCACCCCTCCACTTT. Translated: CASSEQVNSPLHF.

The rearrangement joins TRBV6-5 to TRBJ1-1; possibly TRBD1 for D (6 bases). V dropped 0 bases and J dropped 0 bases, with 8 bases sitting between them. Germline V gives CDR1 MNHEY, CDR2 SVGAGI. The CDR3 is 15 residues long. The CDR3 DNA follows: TGTGCCAGCAGTTACTCGGGGGCACTGAACACTGAAGCTTTCTTT. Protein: CASSYSGALNTEAFF.

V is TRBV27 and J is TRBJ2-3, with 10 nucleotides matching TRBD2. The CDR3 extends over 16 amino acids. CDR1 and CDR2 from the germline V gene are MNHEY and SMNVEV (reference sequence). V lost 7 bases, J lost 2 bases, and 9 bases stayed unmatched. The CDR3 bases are TGTGCCAGCACTAGCGGGAGTATATGGGACACAGATACGCAGTATTTT. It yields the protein CASTSGSIWDTDTQYF.

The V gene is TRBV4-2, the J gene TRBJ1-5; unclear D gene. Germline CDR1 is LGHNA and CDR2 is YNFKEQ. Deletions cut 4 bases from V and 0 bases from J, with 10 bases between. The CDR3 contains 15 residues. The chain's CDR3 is CASSLERISNQPQHF. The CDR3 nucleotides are TGTGCCAGCAGCCTAGAACGAATTAGCAATCAGCCCCAGCATTTT.

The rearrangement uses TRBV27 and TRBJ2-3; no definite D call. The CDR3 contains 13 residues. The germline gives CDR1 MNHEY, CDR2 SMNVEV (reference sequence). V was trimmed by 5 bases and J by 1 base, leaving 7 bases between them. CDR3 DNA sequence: TGTGCCAGCAGTACGACGGGCACAGATACGCAGTATTTT. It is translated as CASSTTGTDTQYF.

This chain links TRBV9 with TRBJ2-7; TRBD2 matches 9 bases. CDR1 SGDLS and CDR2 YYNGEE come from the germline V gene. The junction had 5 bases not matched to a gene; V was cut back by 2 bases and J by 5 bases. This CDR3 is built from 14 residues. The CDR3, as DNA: TGTGCCAGCAGCGTCAGCGGGAGGAACGACGAGCAGTACTTC. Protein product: CASSVSGRNDEQYF.

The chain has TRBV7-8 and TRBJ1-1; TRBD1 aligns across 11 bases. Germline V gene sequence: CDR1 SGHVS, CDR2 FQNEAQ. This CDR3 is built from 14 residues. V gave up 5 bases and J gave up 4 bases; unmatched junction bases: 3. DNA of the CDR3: TGTGCCAGCAGCGCGGGACAGGGGGGCACTGAAGCTTTCTTT. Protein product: CASSAGQGGTEAFF.

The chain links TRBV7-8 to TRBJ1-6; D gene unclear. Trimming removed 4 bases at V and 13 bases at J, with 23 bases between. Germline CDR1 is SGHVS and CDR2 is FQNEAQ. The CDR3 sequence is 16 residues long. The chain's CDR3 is CASSSRVTTIISPLHF. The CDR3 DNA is TGTGCCAGCAGCTCCCGTGTGACTACAATAATTTCGCCCCTCCACTTT.

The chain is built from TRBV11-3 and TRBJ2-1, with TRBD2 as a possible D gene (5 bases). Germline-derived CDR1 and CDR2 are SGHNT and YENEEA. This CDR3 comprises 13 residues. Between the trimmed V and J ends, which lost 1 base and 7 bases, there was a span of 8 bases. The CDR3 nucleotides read TGTGCCAGCAGCTTAGTAAGAGGGAATGAGCAGTTCTTC. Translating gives CASSLVRGNEQFF.